The rows below give T cell receptor beta chains drawn from one sample of a study of T-cell reconstitution after alpha-beta-depleted transplantation in children. TCRdb redid the calling of the PCR reads with MiXCR, one entry per CDR3 protein. The data hold some 87,000 distinct CDR3 sequences, with about 16% observed a single time. Sequenced material: PBMCs, mostly from graft donor cells, taken 180 days after TCRalphabeta/CD19-depleted stem cell transplant. These receptors were obtained from a male patient under 10 years old who had a stem cell transplant for acute lymphoblastic leukemia, so the T cells may come from the graft donor. Both conserved end residues are part of each CDR3. A D gene is named only where the DNA matches it firmly. Not every row has a clone size; where given, it reads once, few, many or a size class.

-	TRBV6-5	few	TRBJ2-2	TGTGCCAGCAGTCAGTCGGAACCCCTCCTCACAGCGTACACCGGGGAGCTGTTTTTT	CASSQSEPLLTAYTGELFF
-	TRBV5-1	-	TRBJ1-2	TGCGCCAGCGGATTGACCGGGCCCGGGGGGGGCTACACCTTC	CASGLTGPGGGYTF
-	TRBV5-1	few	TRBJ2-7	TGCGCCAGCAGCTTGACGGACAGAATCTACGAGCAGTACTTC	CASSLTDRIYEQYF
-	TRBV5-1	-	TRBJ2-3	TGCGCCAGCAGCTTTGGTGGGGGGCCAGATACGCAGTATTTT	CASSFGGGPDTQYF
-	TRBV5-1	few	TRBJ2-2	TGCGCCAGCAGCTTGGCGCGCCAGGTTAACGCGAACACCGGGGAGCTGTTTTTT	CASSLARQVNANTGELFF
-	TRBV12-3/TRBV12-4	-	TRBJ1-2	TGTGCCAGCAGTTTGAGGGACACTGACTATGGCTACACCTTC	CASSLRDTDYGYTF
-	TRBV7-9	-	TRBJ2-7	TGTGCCAGCAGCGTGTCGGAGGGTGGAGAGCAGTACTTC	CASSVSEGGEQYF
-	TRBV12-3/TRBV12-4	-	TRBJ1-2	TGTGCCAGCTCCAAGGGGGTTGGGGGCTACACCTTC	CASSKGVGGYTF
-	TRBV12-3/TRBV12-4	-	TRBJ2-5	TGTGCCAGCAGTCTCGGGGTAGGGGGGGGTGGAGAGACCCAGTACTTC	CASSLGVGGGGETQYF
-	TRBV6-5	-	TRBJ2-5	TGTGCCAGCAGTTACGGCCCCGGGGAGACCCAGTACTTC	CASSYGPGETQYF
-	TRBV4-2	-	TRBJ2-2	TGTGCCAGCAGACGGGGGTCGAACACCGGGGAGCTGTTTTTT	CASRRGSNTGELFF
TRBD2	TRBV3-1	few	TRBJ2-5	TGTGCCAGCAGCACCCTAGGGAGCGGGAGCGGAGAGACCCAGTACTTC	CASSTLGSGSGETQYF
TRBD1	TRBV20-1	-	TRBJ1-2	TGCAGTGCTGGGGACAGGGGAATCTATGGCTACACCTTC	CSAGDRGIYGYTF
-	TRBV29-1	-	TRBJ2-1	TGCAGCGTTGAAGGGGGGTTTGGGAATGAGCAGTTCTTC	CSVEGGFGNEQFF
TRBD1	TRBV7-6	-	TRBJ2-1	TGTGCCAGCAGCCCTCGACAGGGGCCGTACAATGAGCAGTTCTTC	CASSPRQGPYNEQFF
-	TRBV5-1	-	TRBJ1-1	TGCGCCAGCAGCTTGGAACCGATCGTGAACACTGAAGCTTTCTTT	CASSLEPIVNTEAFF
-	TRBV7-2	-	TRBJ1-3	TGTGCCAGCAGCCTCGGGACTCCTAGCTCTGGAAACACCATATATTTT	CASSLGTPSSGNTIYF
-	TRBV12-3/TRBV12-4	-	TRBJ2-7	TGTGCCAGCAGTTTAAAGGACAACTCCTACGAGCAGTACTTC	CASSLKDNSYEQYF
-	TRBV29-1	few	TRBJ2-7	TGCAGCGTTGTTGATTCCCATTACGAGCAGTACTTC	CSVVDSHYEQYF
TRBD1	TRBV6-2/TRBV6-3	-	TRBJ2-1	TGTGCCAGCAGCCCCGGGACAGGGGGGCTTGAGCAGTTCTTC	CASSPGTGGLEQFF
-	TRBV4-3	many	TRBJ2-1	TGCGCCAGCAGCCAAGATCAACGGGGGTCCAATGAGCAGTTCTTC	CASSQDQRGSNEQFF
-	TRBV7-8	few	TRBJ2-2	TGTGCCAGCAGCCCGCGGGACGGCAACACCGGGGAGCTGTTTTTT	CASSPRDGNTGELFF
-	TRBV20-1	-	TRBJ2-1	TGCAGTGCTAGAGATACCCGGGGGTTTTACAATGAGCAGTTCTTC	CSARDTRGFYNEQFF
-	TRBV20-1	few	TRBJ2-3	TGCAGTGTACCGAGGGGTTACACAGATACGCAGTATTTT	CSVPRGYTDTQYF
-	TRBV29-1	-	TRBJ2-7	TGCAGCGTTATAATGTACGCCTCCTACGAGCAGTACTTC	CSVIMYASYEQYF
-	TRBV10-3	few	TRBJ1-6	TGTGCCATCAGCCCCGTGACCGATTCACCCCTCCACTTT	CAISPVTDSPLHF
-	TRBV6-1	few	TRBJ2-5	TGTGCCAGCACAGCCCAAGTGGAGGAGACCCAGTACTTC	CASTAQVEETQYF
-	TRBV4-1	few	TRBJ2-3	TGCGCCAGCAGCCAAGAGCGAAAACAGGTGGGGGATCTCACAGATACGCAGTATTTT	CASSQERKQVGDLTDTQYF
TRBD1	TRBV7-6	-	TRBJ2-2	TGTGCCAGCAGCTTACCCGACAGGGCGAACACCGGGGAGCTGTTTTTT	CASSLPDRANTGELFF
TRBD2	TRBV11-2	-	TRBJ2-3	TGTGCCAGCAGCCCAGGGAGGGGTCGGGGGTGGGTTGATACGCAGTATTTT	CASSPGRGRGWVDTQYF
-	TRBV7-2	-	TRBJ1-2	TGTGCCAGCAGCTCGTCCTGGACGGATGGCTACACCTTC	CASSSSWTDGYTF
-	TRBV11-3	-	TRBJ2-2	TGTGCCAGCAGCTCCAGGGAGTCCGGGGAGCTGTTTTTT	CASSSRESGELFF
TRBD2	TRBV9	few	TRBJ2-1	TGTGCCAGCAGCGTAGTTAGCGGGGGGGGGCAGTTCTTC	CASSVVSGGGQFF
-	TRBV10-3	many	TRBJ1-6	TGTGCCATCAACACAGGGTTAGCATCACCCCTCCACTTT	CAINTGLASPLHF
-	TRBV20-1	few	TRBJ2-4	TGCAGTGCTAGACAGGGGGCCAAAAACATTCAGTACTTC	CSARQGAKNIQYF
TRBD2	TRBV6-2/TRBV6-3	-	TRBJ2-5	TGTGCCAGCAGTCCCACAGCGGGGGGAGCTAGAGAGACCCAGTACTTC	CASSPTAGGARETQYF
-	TRBV5-5	few	TRBJ2-7	TGTGCCAGCAGCTTTACTTTGATGCGGAACTTTTACGAGCAGTACTTC	CASSFTLMRNFYEQYF
-	TRBV4-1	-	TRBJ1-2	TGCGCCAGCAGTGGGGCCCACAGCGGGCTCTATGGCTACACCTTC	CASSGAHSGLYGYTF
-	TRBV2	few	TRBJ1-1	TGTGCCAGCAGTGAATACGCAAGGAACACTGAAGCTTTCTTT	CASSEYARNTEAFF
-	TRBV11-2	many	TRBJ2-7	TGTGCCAGCAGCTTAGATCGGGTAGTCTTAGGCGAGCAGTACTTC	CASSLDRVVLGEQYF
-	TRBV5-5	few	TRBJ2-5	TGTGCCAGCAGCTTGGCTGAGACCCAGTACTTC	CASSLAETQYF
TRBD1	TRBV5-1	-	TRBJ2-1	TGCGCCAGCAGCTCCCGACAGGGTCATGAGCAGTTCTTC	CASSSRQGHEQFF
-	TRBV9	few	TRBJ2-5	TGTGCCAGCAGCGGGACTCGCCAAGAGACCCAGTACTTC	CASSGTRQETQYF
-	TRBV12-3/TRBV12-4	few	TRBJ1-1	TGTGCCAGCACCATCGGGCAGGGGAACACTGAAGCTTTCTTT	CASTIGQGNTEAFF
TRBD2	TRBV12-3/TRBV12-4	-	TRBJ2-7	TGTGCCAGCAGTTTTGAGGCGGGGGGGCCGTACGAGCAGTACTTC	CASSFEAGGPYEQYF
TRBD1	TRBV11-1	few	TRBJ2-6	TGTGCCAGCAGCACCAGGGACAGGTTGGGACCTGGGGCCAACGTCCTGACTTTC	CASSTRDRLGPGANVLTF
-	TRBV20-1	-	TRBJ2-3	TGCAGTGCGGGAGTTACGACAGATACGCAGTATTTT	CSAGVTTDTQYF
-	TRBV5-1	many	TRBJ1-3	TGCGCCAGCAGGTATTCGACAGACGCTACTGGAAACACCATATATTTT	CASRYSTDATGNTIYF
-	TRBV7-8	-	TRBJ1-5	TGTGCCAGCAGAAAGGACAGCGTCGATCAGCCCCAGCATTTT	CASRKDSVDQPQHF
-	TRBV7-2	-	TRBJ2-2	TGTGCCAGCAGCACTGGGACGACCGGGGAGCTGTTTTTT	CASSTGTTGELFF
-	TRBV20-1	many	TRBJ1-2	TGCAGCACCCCGCGGCTCCAGTCTAACTATGGCTACACCTTC	CSTPRLQSNYGYTF
-	TRBV7-9	many	TRBJ1-5	TGTGCCAGCAGCTTAGGGGCAGGGGATAGTCAGCCCCAGCATTTT	CASSLGAGDSQPQHF
TRBD1	TRBV7-8	-	TRBJ1-5	TGTGCCAGCACCCAGGGGGATTATAGCAATCAGCCCCAGCATTTT	CASTQGDYSNQPQHF
-	TRBV5-6	many	TRBJ2-5	TGTGCCAGCAGCAACCGGGAGACCCAGTACTTC	CASSNRETQYF
-	TRBV7-9	-	TRBJ2-5	TGTGCCAGCAGCTTTACAGGCTCTTTCCAAGAGACCCAGTACTTC	CASSFTGSFQETQYF